This TCR beta chain was sequenced for a study of cytomegalovirus exposure and HLA in healthy donors. Notes on the study in general: Researchers left out some V segments, among them TRBV6-2 and TRBV6-3, as indistinguishable.

On this clone itself: Its antigen is unidentified.

The CDR3 has 12 residues. Germline V gene data show CDR1 as SGHNT and CDR2 as YENEEA. V lost 3 bases and J lost 7, with 7 bases in between. PCR was performed using 60 Vbeta and 13 Jbeta primers. Assay used: immunoSEQ multiplex PCR; TCRdb lists only in-frame clones, some missing. The data hold around 100,000 clones, with roughly 73% observed a single time. This TCR was recovered from a woman in her twenties or thirties in good health and CMV-seronegative. The chain recombines TRBV11-3 with TRBJ1-5; D remains ambiguous. Sequencing used PBMCs. The CDR3: CASSFPGQPQHF. CDR3 coding DNA: TGTGCCAGCAGCTTTCCCGGGCAGCCCCAGCATTTT.